The present T cell receptor (beta chain) was sequenced within a study of OX40 agonist ivuxolimab in advanced cancers. Study-wide background: Head and neck, renal cell, melanoma or hepatocellular carcinoma were the cancers that dose-escalation patients had. Study-wide points: Averaging showed that CD8+ T cells had more expanded clones than CD4+ did. Among expanded peripheral T cells, antigen specificity went undetermined.

In the case of this clone: Its antigen remains unknown.

Germline loops: CDR1 LNHDA, CDR2 SQIVND (reference sequence). CDR3 length: 14 residues. V lost 7 bases and J 1 base, leaving 13 bases between the germline ends. Libraries were prepared by immunoSEQ multiplex PCR; TCRdb keeps only in-frame clonotypes and omits some of them. This table has 95,000 to 150,000 clones, 93% appearing once. The sample was CD4+ or CD8+ T cells sorted from blood, taken in a trial of the OX40 agonist ivuxolimab. The TCR sequence derives from an adult with an advanced solid tumor such as melanoma, head and neck, liver or kidney cancer. V usage is TRBV19 and J usage is TRBJ1-1; tentatively, D is TRBD1 (6 bases). Here the CDR3 DNA reads TGTGCCAGTACTGAACAGGGTTCGAACACTGAAGCTTTCTTT. This encodes CASTEQGSNTEAFF.